The TCR beta chain described here comes from a study of blood T cell repertoires in COVID-19. Study summary: Samples came from the United States, Italy and Spain, spanning acute and convalescent COVID-19.

The repertoire was sequenced with immunoSEQ multiplex PCR; TCRdb's copy has only in-frame clones and lacks some. The repertoire holds more than 75,000 clones, with roughly 82% as singletons. The CDR3 is 14 residues long. The J segment lost 8 bases and the V segment lost 4 bases, leaving 6 bases of the junction unmatched. Germline assignment: CDR1 MDHEN and CDR2 SYDVKM. Material for sequencing was peripheral blood. The sequence derives from a man in his sixties with acute or convalescent COVID-19. This chain connects TRBV28 to TRBJ1-4, with 8 positions matching TRBD1. The CDR3 bases are TGTGCCAGCAGTTCGCGGACAGGGCGCGAAAAACTGTTTTTT. Protein: CASSSRTGREKLFF.